This T cell receptor beta chain was documented in a study of blood T cells in healthy people across ages. Note on this clonotype: Its antigen is still unknown.

A second about 7 to 12 cycle PCR used barcoded and J-beta primers. TCRdb re-analysed the 5' RACE reads in MiXCR, keeping a single row per CDR3 protein. This table has 1.5 million or so distinct CDR3 sequences, about 42% appearing once. The study, taken as a whole, reports: Estimates drawn from one million T cells were deemed to understate diversity.

Germline CDR1 reads LGHNA; CDR2 reads YSLEER. CDR3 size: 16 residues. The genes are TRBV4-3 and TRBJ2-1; tentative D call: TRBD2 (6 bases). The last part of the DNA fits TRBJ2-7 better; the J call may be wrong. This clonotype was sampled from a woman between 18 and 29 years old in good health. The specimen sequenced was blood. The CDR3 spells CASSQVASEPYNEQYF. CDR3 coding DNA: TGCGCCAGCAGCCAAGTCGCTAGCGAACCCTACAATGAGCAGTACTTC.